This TCR beta chain originates from a study of cytomegalovirus exposure and HLA in healthy donors. Trimming cost V 6 bases and J 0 bases; bases outside gene matches: 1. The CDR3 length is 15 residues. Germline V gives CDR1 SNHLY, CDR2 FYNNEI. The PCR was carried out with 60 Vbeta primers and 13 Jbeta primers. Libraries were prepared by immunoSEQ multiplex PCR; TCRdb keeps only in-frame clonotypes and omits some of them. The sample gives around 140,000 clones, about two thirds of which show up once; roughly 4% is in the top ten. General study findings and limits: 150 or so TCR beta chains were listed as cytomegalovirus-associated. Most of the TCR beta V segments (in an earlier analysis) were productive either about 87% or about 30% of the time. Roughly uniform depth of sequencing across donors was assumed in presence/absence analyses.

This clone was detected once. Its antigen is unidentified. The same CDR3 arises from other DNA sequences in this sample as well. The clonotype was recovered from a man aged 45-60 years in good health and CMV-seropositive. The chain recombines TRBV2 with TRBJ1-3; 11 bases are shared with TRBD1. The source material was PBMCs. The CDR3, as DNA: TGTGCCAGCAGCGGACAGGGGGCCTCTGGAAACACCATATATTTT. Translation: CASSGQGASGNTIYF.